The clone carrying this T cell receptor beta chain was counted ten times or more. Its matching antigen is unknown. MiXCR, run by TCRdb on the 5' RACE reads, gives a single entry per CDR3 protein. The sample holds some 82,000 distinct CDR3 sequences; 9.5% to 15% are singletons and the top ten take around 41%. The sample originates from a study of T-cell memory formation after mild COVID-19. Regarding the study as a whole: CD8+ contracting clones occupied EMRA, while CD4+ ones occupied mainly CM and EM. Balance between CD4 and CD8 was seen in clones contracting day 15 to 85, and a CD4+ lean was seen in later expanders.

Trimming pared 5 bases from V and 1 base from J, leaving 14 bases between. Germline loops: CDR1 LGHNA, CDR2 YSLEER. This CDR3 has 16 amino acids. J is TRBJ2-2 and V is TRBV4-3, with D perhaps TRBD1 or TRBD2 (6 bases each). Sequences were obtained from PBMCs or a T cell subset sorted from them (not recorded which). The receptor was derived from a man aged 18 to 30 who had mild COVID-19 (a few samples of this study predate the infection). Cell type and time point are not known. The CDR3 loop is CASSYGGGRNTGELFF. CDR3 DNA sequence: TGCGCCAGCAGCTACGGAGGGGGGAGGAACACCGGGGAGCTGTTTTTT.